The clone carrying this T cell receptor (beta chain) came up a few times. Antigen specificity is unknown. The V gene end was trimmed by 5 bases and the J gene end by 2 bases; junction bases not matched to a gene: 2. The CDR3 is made up of 15 amino acids. CDR1 and CDR2 (germline): LGHDT, YNNKEL (reference sequence). The sample is drawn from a study of early T cells in non-severe SARS-CoV-2 infection. About the research overall: RNA in bulk from unsorted whole blood was sequenced, and chains were unpaired. Findings and caveats of the study: A preference for anti-spike CD8 responses marked VDJdb matching, which missed private and CD4 specificities.

Unique molecular identifiers tagged individual cDNA molecules. One entry per CDR3 protein results from TCRdb running MiXCR on the 5' RACE reads. The data contain some 48,000 distinct CDR3 sequences, about 6.2% of them seen just once; the ten biggest clones take up roughly 6.9%. The chain employs TRBV3-1 and TRBJ2-7, with TRBD2 identical over 14 bases. The clonotype comes from an adult who was a healthcare worker with PCR-confirmed SARS-CoV-2 infection or an uninfected control (not recorded which). Sequencing used whole blood, obtained at baseline. CDR3 in DNA: TGTGCCAGCAGCGAGGGACTAGCGGGAGCCTACGAGCAGTACTTC. Amino acid sequence: CASSEGLAGAYEQYF.